The 7 T cell receptor beta chains reported below all come from one sample, sequenced in a study of neurological immune-mediated disorders. Each CDR3 protein gets one entry after TCRdb re-called the 5' RACE reads with MiXCR. The sample carries about 53,000 distinct CDR3 sequences, about 15% recorded once. The sample comprised PBMCs. All receptors derive from a man in his fifties or sixties in good health.

This clonotype has only a few counts. This chain uses TRBV20-1 with TRBJ2-7; TRBD2 aligns across 14 bases. The germline V gene has CDR1 DFQATT and CDR2 SNEGSKA (reference sequence). Unmatched junction bases numbered 5, after V lost 6 bases and J lost 4 bases. The CDR3 consists of 14 residues. CDR3 sequence reads: CSAGLAGGGYEQYF. The CDR3 DNA is TGCAGTGCCGGACTAGCGGGAGGCGGATACGAGCAGTACTTC.

This clonotype was found many times. V is TRBV5-6 and J is TRBJ2-1; 12 positions match TRBD2. The CDR3 totals 17 residues. CDR1 and CDR2 (germline): SGHDT, YYEEEE. J gave up 7 bases and V 0 bases, and 8 bases lay outside the gene matches. The CDR3 sequence is CASSLGLAGGPGNEQFF. CDR3 coding DNA: TGTGCCAGCAGCTTGGGTCTAGCGGGAGGGCCAGGGAATGAGCAGTTCTTC.

This clonotype was observed many times. The chain recombines TRBV5-5 with TRBJ2-1, with 7 positions matching TRBD1. CDR3 size: 17 residues. V was clipped by 6 bases and J by 8 bases; unmatched bases: 20. CDR1 and CDR2 from the germline V gene are SGHKS and YYEKEE (reference sequence). CDR3 sequence: CASTLGPQGPQWYEQFF. CDR3 bases: TGTGCCAGCACCCTCGGACCACAGGGGCCCCAATGGTATGAGCAGTTCTTC.

This clonotype was seen many times. J is TRBJ2-7 and V is TRBV7-2, with 7 nucleotides matching TRBD2. The CDR3 is made up of 17 amino acids. CDR1 and CDR2 from the germline V gene are SGHTA and FQGNSA. Losses at the gene ends were 0 bases for V and 3 bases for J; bases not matched to a gene: 11. CDR3 sequence (DNA): TGTGCCAGCAGCTTAGCGCCTCCCGACCCGGGGGGCTACGAGCAGTACTTC. Protein product: CASSLAPPDPGGYEQYF.

The sample holds many counts of this clonotype. The chain combines TRBV7-9 with TRBJ2-1; TRBD2 is a possible D gene (5 bases). V lost 8 bases and J lost 7, with 18 bases in between. The CDR3 runs 14 residues. The germline V gene encodes CDR1 SEHNR and CDR2 FQNEAQ (reference sequence). CDR3 loop: CASGRGWAWNEQFF. CDR3 nucleotide sequence: TGTGCCAGCGGCCGCGGGTGGGCATGGAATGAGCAGTTCTTC.

In this sample, this clonotype turned up many times. The chain has TRBV12-3 or TRBV12-4 and TRBJ2-3; no clear D. This CDR3 has 12 residues. The germline V and J ends were trimmed by 6 bases and 2 bases, with 6 bases remaining between them. The CDR3 protein is CASRLDTDTQYF. The CDR3 DNA follows: TGTGCCAGCAGGCTGGACACAGATACGCAGTATTTT.

Comment on this clonotype: It may be a read error: a sequence one base away is much more abundant. The V and J genes are TRBV28 and TRBJ1-6; 7 positions match TRBD1. Germline assignment: CDR1 MDHEN and CDR2 SYDVKM. Unmatched junction bases numbered 10, after V lost 9 bases and J lost 5 bases. This CDR3 is built from 15 residues. The CDR3 bases are TGTGCCAGGCCCCGGGACAGTGGAGATAATTCACCCCTCCACTTT. Amino acids: CARPRDSGDNSPLHF.